This entry is about one T cell receptor (beta chain). The target antigen is unknown. In TCRdb, the 5' RACE reads were re-called with MiXCR into one record per CDR3 protein. Here the sample spans roughly 100,000 distinct CDR3 sequences, roughly 12% being singletons. Germline loops: CDR1 LNHNV, CDR2 YYDKDF (reference sequence). The CDR3 is 14 amino acids. V was cut by 6 bases and J by 8 bases, with 17 bases left in between. The data were obtained in a study of T-cell memory formation after mild COVID-19. Study in general: TCR clusters showed largely donor specificity.

Study observations and caveats: Clones from the second wave (peaking day 37) had unconfirmed SARS-CoV-2 specificity. Later expanders leaned CD4+, whereas clones that contracted between day 15 and 85 were balanced CD4/CD8. Cross-reactive memory seemingly joined, as some responding clones were found in pre-infection memory.

The origin of this receptor is an adult woman who had mild COVID-19 (a few samples of this study predate the infection). Cell type and time point are not known. The chain has TRBV15 and TRBJ2-1; D remains unclear. The sample comprised PBMCs or a T cell subset sorted from them (not recorded which). The CDR3 sequence: CATSTSTDTYEQFF. In DNA, the CDR3 is TGTGCCACCAGTACATCTACCGACACCTATGAGCAGTTCTTC.